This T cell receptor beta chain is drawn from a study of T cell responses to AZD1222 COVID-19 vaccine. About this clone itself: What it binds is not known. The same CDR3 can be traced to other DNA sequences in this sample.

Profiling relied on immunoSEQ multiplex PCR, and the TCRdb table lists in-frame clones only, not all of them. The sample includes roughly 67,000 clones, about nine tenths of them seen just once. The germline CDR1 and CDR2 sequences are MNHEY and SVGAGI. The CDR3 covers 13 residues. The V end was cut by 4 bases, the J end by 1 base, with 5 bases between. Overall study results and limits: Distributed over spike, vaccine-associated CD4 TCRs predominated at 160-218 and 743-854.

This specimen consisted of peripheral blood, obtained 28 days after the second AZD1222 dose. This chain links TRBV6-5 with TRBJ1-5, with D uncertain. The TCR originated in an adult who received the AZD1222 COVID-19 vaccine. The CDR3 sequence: CASSWGSNQPQHF. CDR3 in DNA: TGTGCCAGCAGTTGGGGAAGCAATCAGCCCCAGCATTTT.